Following are 30 T cell receptor beta chains from one sample sequenced in a study of vaccination and CD4 T cells after COVID-19. Treatment of the sample: roughly 11-day PBMC culture with coronavirus spike peptide pools or control peptides (ViraFEST assay). These receptors lack a known antigen. With the Oncomine TCR Beta short-read assay, DNA from cultured CD4+ T cells was sequenced. One entry per CDR3 protein results from TCRdb running MiXCR on the PCR reads. The sample comprises about 19,000 distinct CDR3 sequences, 45% to 60% of which are singletons, and over 7.5% rests with the top ten. Sequenced material: CD4+ T cells from blood, cultured in vitro, taken after SARS-CoV-2 vaccination. The receptors originated from a human donor who had recovered from COVID-19.

V is TRBV28 and J is TRBJ1-2, with D unresolved. This CDR3 contains 11 residues. The germline gives CDR1 MDHEN, CDR2 SYDVKM. V dropped 11 bases and J dropped 8 bases, with 15 bases sitting between them. In DNA, the CDR3 is TGTGCCCTCGGTGGGCGCGGGGGCTACACCTTC. Encoded protein: CALGGRGGYTF.

The J gene is TRBJ1-2, the V gene TRBV6-2 or TRBV6-3, with 7 bases lining up with TRBD1. With V trimmed by 5 bases and J by 3 bases, 9 bases remained unmatched. CDR1 is MNHEY and CDR2 is SVGEGT in the germline V gene. This CDR3 region has 15 residues. The CDR3 sequence: CASSKKDRIDYGYTF. DNA for the CDR3: TGTGCCAGCAGTAAAAAGGACAGGATCGACTATGGCTACACCTTC.

The V call is TRBV15, the J call TRBJ1-3, with D unresolved. The V end lost 0 bases, the J end lost 0 bases, and 12 bases lay between the germline ends. Germline V gives CDR1 LNHNV, CDR2 YYDKDF (reference sequence). The CDR3 length is 17 residues. CDR3 residues: CATSRDHGTSSGNTIYF. CDR3 nucleotide sequence: TGTGCCACCAGCAGAGATCATGGAACGAGCTCTGGAAACACCATATATTTT.

The chain combines TRBV15 with TRBJ1-2; a weak D match, TRBD1 (6 bases). The V gene's germline CDR1 is LNHNV and CDR2 YYDKDF (reference sequence). This CDR3 is built from 14 residues. V was pared by 0 bases and J by 8 bases, with 13 bases between. In nucleotides, the CDR3 is TGTGCCACCAGCAGAGATAGGGCAGGGGACGGCTACACCTTC. This translates into CATSRDRAGDGYTF. The full variable domain, its missing parts supplied by reference TRBV15 and TRBJ1-2, is DAMVIQNPRYQVTQFGKPVTLSCSQTLNHNVMYWYQQKSSQAPKLLFHYYDKDFNNEADTPDNFQSRRPNTSFCFLDIRSPGLGDTAMYLCATSRDRAGDGYTFGSGTRLTVV.

The chain uses TRBV12-3 or TRBV12-4 and TRBJ1-2; D gene ambiguous. The CDR3 sequence is 16 residues long. The V and J ends lost 6 bases and 0 bases respectively, with 17 bases between them. The CDR3 bases are TGTGCCAGCAGCCCCGGGAGAGGGAGGGCTAACTATGGCTACACCTTC. It is translated as CASSPGRGRANYGYTF.

V gene TRBV7-3 combines with J gene TRBJ2-3, with 9 bases matching TRBD2. Germline lookup yields CDR1 SGHTA and CDR2 FQGTGA. The V gene end was trimmed by 5 bases and the J gene end by 4 bases; junction bases not matched to a gene: 4. CDR3 length: 14 amino acids. DNA for the CDR3: TGTGCCAGCAGCGGTAGCGGGAGTCCAGATACGCAGTATTTT. As protein: CASSGSGSPDTQYF. Full variable domain (missing parts from reference TRBV7-3 and TRBJ2-3): GAGVSQTPSNKVTEKGKYVELRCDPISGHTALYWYRQSLGQGPEFLIYFQGTGAADDSGLPNDRFFAVRPEGSVSTLKIQRTERGDSAVYLCASSGSGSPDTQYFGPGTRLTVL.

The J gene is TRBJ1-1, the V gene TRBV7-9, with 9 bases that match TRBD1. CDR1 is SEHNR and CDR2 is FQNEAQ in the germline V gene (reference sequence). V shed 5 bases and J 4 bases; nucleotides not matched to a gene: 8. This CDR3 is 15 amino acids long. This CDR3 is CASSARQGGITEAFF. The CDR3 DNA is TGTGCCAGCAGCGCCCGACAGGGGGGAATCACTGAAGCTTTCTTT. The entire variable domain, with the rest obtained from reference TRBV7-9 and TRBJ1-1, is as follows: DTGVSQNPRHKITKRGQNVTFRCDPISEHNRLYWYRQTLGQGPEFLTYFQNEAQLEKSRLLSDRFSAERPKGSFSTLEIQRTEQGDSAMYLCASSARQGGITEAFFGQGTRLTVV.

This sequence joins TRBV20-1 and TRBJ1-1; possible D gene TRBD1, 6 bases. Germline V gives CDR1 DFQATT, CDR2 SNEGSKA (reference sequence). The CDR3 length is 15 residues. V shed 3 bases and J shed 1 base, with 15 bases lying between them. Here the CDR3 DNA reads TGCAGTGCTAGGGGGTTACAGGGAGCGAACACTGAAGCTTTCTTT. The encoded protein is CSARGLQGANTEAFF.

This clonotype was seen a few times. The chain is built from TRBV7-2 and TRBJ2-3, with TRBD2 matching over 9 bases. V shed 1 base, J shed 8 bases, and the junction held 4 bases outside the gene matches. CDR3 length: 14 amino acids. Germline V gene sequence: CDR1 SGHTA, CDR2 FQGNSA. Written as DNA, the CDR3 is TGTGCCAGCAGCTTAGGAGGCGGGAGGGGTACGCAGTATTTT. Translated: CASSLGGGRGTQYF.

The V call is TRBV6-1, the J call TRBJ2-7; possible D gene TRBD2, 6 bases. V lost 6 bases to trimming and J lost 4 bases, with 16 bases between them. Germline lookup yields CDR1 MNHNS and CDR2 SASEGT. The CDR3 length is 14 residues. CDR3 sequence: CASSKARDLYEQYF. CDR3 coding DNA: TGTGCCAGCAGCAAAGCCCGGGACTTATACGAGCAGTACTTC.

This chain uses TRBV6-2 or TRBV6-3 with TRBJ1-5; possibly TRBD1 for D (6 bases). In germline, CDR1 is MNHEY, CDR2 SVGEGT. V lost 2 bases and J 1 base, leaving 15 bases between the germline ends. The CDR3 is 17 amino acids. The CDR3 spells CASSYGDKFGSNQPQHF. CDR3 bases: TGTGCCAGCAGTTACGGGGACAAGTTTGGCAGCAATCAGCCCCAGCATTTT.

The CDR3 coding sequence is TGTGCCAGCAGCTCGGGACAGGGCTCCTACGAGCAGTACTTC. The encoded protein is CASSSGQGSYEQYF. The J gene is TRBJ2-7, the V gene TRBV7-9, with 9 bases that match TRBD1. V was clipped by 4 bases and J by 0 bases; unmatched bases: 1. The CDR3 has 14 residues. Germline V gene data show CDR1 as SEHNR and CDR2 as FQNEAQ (reference sequence).

The chain is built from TRBV10-3 and TRBJ1-6; 7 bases fit TRBD1. CDR1 ENHRY and CDR2 SYGVKD come from the germline V gene. V gave up 3 bases and J gave up 6 bases; unmatched junction bases: 5. The CDR3 consists of 15 residues. In DNA, the CDR3 is TGTGCCATCAGTGATTTCAGGGGGGCTAATTCACCCCTCCACTTT. Its translation: CAISDFRGANSPLHF.

This sequence joins TRBV5-1 and TRBJ1-2; 10 positions match TRBD1. V lost 4 bases and J lost 8; bases outside the gene matches: 8. The CDR3 is 14 residues long. The germline CDR1 and CDR2 sequences are SGHRS and YFSETQ. The CDR3 protein is CASSRGQGGLGYTF. Here the CDR3 DNA reads TGCGCCAGCAGCCGCGGACAGGGGGGCCTCGGCTACACCTTC.

The gene calls are TRBV2 and TRBJ1-3; D not certain. This CDR3 comprises 14 residues. Germline V gene sequence: CDR1 SNHLY, CDR2 FYNNEI. Trimming removed 6 bases at V and 6 bases at J, with 15 bases between. Here the CDR3 DNA reads TGTGCCAGCAGCGTAGACATAGGCGAAAACACCATATATTTT. Amino acids: CASSVDIGENTIYF.

For the CDR3, the DNA is TGCAGTGCTATCGCCATCGGGACAGGGGGCGACTCCTACGAGCAGTACTTC. Translating it yields CSAIAIGTGGDSYEQYF. The chain is built from TRBV20-1 and TRBJ2-7, with TRBD1 identical over 12 bases. The CDR3 runs to 17 residues. CDR1 is DFQATT, CDR2 SNEGSKA, per germline (reference sequence). The V segment lost 4 bases and the J segment 0 bases; nucleotides outside the gene matches: 10.

The chain combines TRBV20-1 with TRBJ2-7, with D possibly being TRBD2 (6 bases). The ends were cut back, 3 bases at V and 1 base at J, with 13 bases in the middle. The germline gives CDR1 DFQATT, CDR2 SNEGSKA (reference sequence). The CDR3 is made up of 14 amino acids. CDR3: CSASLAGTSYEQYF. The CDR3 region has the DNA TGCAGTGCTAGTCTTGCGGGGACTTCCTACGAGCAGTACTTC.

The rearrangement joins TRBV30 to TRBJ2-1; the match to TRBD2 covers 7 bases. The CDR3 is 15 amino acids. CDR1 and CDR2 (germline): GTSNPN, SVGIG (reference sequence). The J segment lost 4 bases and the V segment lost 2 bases, leaving 8 bases of the junction unmatched. The CDR3: CAWSWASGEYNEQFF. As DNA, the CDR3 is TGTGCCTGGAGTTGGGCTAGCGGTGAATACAATGAGCAGTTCTTC.

This clonotype was seen a handful of times. The genes are TRBV20-1 and TRBJ1-4, with 8 positions matching TRBD1. This CDR3 contains 11 residues. Germline CDR1 reads DFQATT; CDR2 reads SNEGSKA (reference sequence). This chain's CDR3 is CGGQDNEKLFF. CDR3 nucleotides: TGCGGGGGACAGGATAATGAAAAACTGTTTTTT.

The count of this clonotype is one. The chain carries TRBV6-1 and TRBJ2-3; D unclear. V was clipped by 7 bases and J by 0 bases, with 11 bases between them. This CDR3 contains 14 residues. The germline V gene has CDR1 MNHNS and CDR2 SASEGT. CDR3 loop: CASTKMASTDTQYF. CDR3 sequence (DNA): TGTGCCAGCACTAAAATGGCGAGCACAGATACGCAGTATTTT.

The chain recombines TRBV6-2 or TRBV6-3 with TRBJ1-5; the D is unclear. The germline V gene encodes CDR1 MNHEY and CDR2 SVGEGT. This CDR3 has 15 residues. The V and J ends lost 2 bases and 5 bases respectively, with 13 bases between them. The CDR3 here is CASSYGSLLHQPQHF. CDR3 DNA sequence: TGTGCCAGCAGTTACGGCAGCTTGCTGCATCAGCCCCAGCATTTT.

V is TRBV5-1 and J is TRBJ2-5; 9 bases agree with TRBD2. The CDR3 has 15 amino acids. V dropped 4 bases and J dropped 3; count of bases not matched to a gene: 7. CDR1 and CDR2 (germline): SGHRS, YFSETQ. The CDR3 loop is CASSRGTSWEETQYF. The DNA of the CDR3 is TGCGCCAGCAGCCGAGGGACTAGCTGGGAAGAGACCCAGTACTTC. The full variable domain, its missing parts supplied by reference TRBV5-1 and TRBJ2-5, is KAGVTQTPRYLIKTRGQQVTLSCSPISGHRSVSWYQQTPGQGLQFLFEYFSETQRNKGNFPGRFSGRQFSNSRSEMNVSTLELGDSALYLCASSRGTSWEETQYFGPGTRLLVL.

CDR3 nucleotide sequence: TGTGCCACCAGCCTAGGGAGGCGGGGTACCTGGAGTCAGCCCCAGCATTTT. It is translated as CATSLGRRGTWSQPQHF. The rearrangement uses TRBV15 and TRBJ1-5; no clear D gene. Germline V CDR1 and CDR2: LNHNV, YYDKDF (reference sequence). The CDR3 consists of 17 residues. V was cut by 5 bases and J by 6 bases, with 23 bases left in between.

V and J are TRBV19 and TRBJ2-7, with TRBD1 matching over 8 bases. The CDR3 totals 15 residues. Germline V gene lookup returns CDR1 LNHDA and CDR2 SQIVND (reference sequence). With V trimmed by 5 bases and J by 6 bases, 12 bases remained unmatched. As DNA, the CDR3 is TGTGCCAGTAGTGCTACCGGGACAGGTCTTGGCGAGCAGTACTTC. Its translation is CASSATGTGLGEQYF.

V usage is TRBV7-9 and J usage is TRBJ1-2; unclear D gene. CDR1 SEHNR and CDR2 FQNEAQ come from the germline V gene (reference sequence). V lost 0 bases to trimming and J lost 3 bases, with 11 bases between them. There are 15 residues in the CDR3. The CDR3 here is CASSLAGQAYYGYTF. CDR3 bases: TGTGCCAGCAGCTTAGCAGGGCAGGCCTACTATGGCTACACCTTC.

This sequence joins TRBV27 and TRBJ2-3; 10 bases are shared with TRBD2. Germline V gene sequence: CDR1 MNHEY, CDR2 SMNVEV (reference sequence). CDR3 length equals 16 residues. V shed 6 bases, J shed 3 bases, and the junction held 9 bases outside the gene matches. For the CDR3, the DNA is TGTGCCAGCAGCCCTCGGGGTAGCGGGGGGACAGATACGCAGTATTTT. Translated, it gives CASSPRGSGGTDTQYF.

The rearrangement links TRBV30 to TRBJ1-5, with 10 bases fitting TRBD1. Losses at the gene ends were 3 bases for V and 2 bases for J; bases not matched to a gene: 1. From germline, CDR1 is GTSNPN and CDR2 SVGIG (reference sequence). The CDR3 totals 14 residues. The DNA of the CDR3 is TGTGCCTGGAGCGGGACAGGGGGCAATCAGCCCCAGCATTTT. Amino acid sequence: CAWSGTGGNQPQHF. Supplemented by reference TRBV30 and TRBJ1-5, the full variable domain reads SQTIHQWPATLVQPVGSPLSLECTVEGTSNPNLYWYRQAAGRGLQLLFYSVGIGQISSEVPQNLSASRPQDRQFILSSKKLLLSDSGFYLCAWSGTGGNQPQHFGDGTRLSIL.

This chain joins TRBV30 and TRBJ1-2; D gene uncertain. CDR1 GTSNPN and CDR2 SVGIG come from the germline V gene (reference sequence). This CDR3 is 12 amino acids long. Trimming removed 3 bases from V and 2 bases from J, with 7 bases in between. CDR3 sequence reads: CAWSRVNYGYTF. In nucleotides, the CDR3 is TGTGCCTGGAGCCGGGTGAACTATGGCTACACCTTC. Complete variable domain (other parts from reference TRBV30 and TRBJ1-2): SQTIHQWPATLVQPVGSPLSLECTVEGTSNPNLYWYRQAAGRGLQLLFYSVGIGQISSEVPQNLSASRPQDRQFILSSKKLLLSDSGFYLCAWSRVNYGYTFGSGTRLTVV.

J is TRBJ1-5 and V is TRBV6-1; TRBD1 matches 9 bases. The germline gives CDR1 MNHNS, CDR2 SASEGT. J lost 5 bases, V lost 4 bases, and 6 bases had no gene match. This CDR3 comprises 15 residues. CDR3 sequence reads: CASSAGTGLYQPQHF. As DNA, the CDR3 is TGTGCCAGCAGTGCAGGGACAGGGCTTTATCAGCCCCAGCATTTT.

J is TRBJ1-3 and V is TRBV7-9; D call uncertain. V shed 1 base and J shed 4 bases, with 11 bases lying between them. The CDR3 loop spans 15 amino acids. Germline V gene sequence: CDR1 SEHNR, CDR2 FQNEAQ (reference sequence). The CDR3, as DNA: TGTGCCAGCAGCTTAGATGGAGACGCCGGAAACACCATATATTTT. This codes for CASSLDGDAGNTIYF.